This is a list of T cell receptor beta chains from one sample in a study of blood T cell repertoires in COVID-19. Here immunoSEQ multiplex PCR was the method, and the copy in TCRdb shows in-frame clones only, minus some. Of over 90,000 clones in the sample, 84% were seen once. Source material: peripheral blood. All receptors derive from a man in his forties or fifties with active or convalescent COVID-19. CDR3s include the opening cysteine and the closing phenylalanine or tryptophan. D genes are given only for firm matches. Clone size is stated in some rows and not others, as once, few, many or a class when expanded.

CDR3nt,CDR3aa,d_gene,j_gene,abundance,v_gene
TGTGCCAGCAGCTTTGGGCAACCCTCGAGGGAGTATTTT,CASSFGQPSREYF,.,TRBJ2-3,.,TRBV5-4
TGTGCCAGAGACAGGGAGATCTTC,CARDREIF,TRBD1,TRBJ2-1,.,TRBV5-3
TGTGCCAGCAGTGAACCATGGGACAGTAATGGCTACACCTTC,CASSEPWDSNGYTF,TRBD1,TRBJ1-2,.,TRBV6-1
TGTGCCAGCAGCTTGGAGGTTTTGGGAGGGTCCTATAATTCACCCCTCCACTTT,CASSLEVLGGSYNSPLHF,.,TRBJ1-6,.,TRBV5-8
TGTGCCAGCAGCTTACAGGGGGCGAGCACAGATACGCAGTATTTT,CASSLQGASTDTQYF,TRBD1,TRBJ2-3,.,TRBV11-3
TGTGCCAGCAGCTTGCCCGGACAGGGGTCTGGAAACACCATATATTTT,CASSLPGQGSGNTIYF,TRBD1,TRBJ1-3,.,TRBV5-6
TGCGCCAGCAGCTTGTTCGGCCCGGGACAGGGGAGGAACGAGCAGTACTTC,CASSLFGPGQGRNEQYF,TRBD1,TRBJ2-7,.,TRBV5-1
TGTGCCAGCAGCCCCGCGATAGCGGGGGGTTACTACGAGCAGTACTTC,CASSPAIAGGYYEQYF,TRBD2,TRBJ2-7,few,TRBV11-2
TGTGCCAGCAGCCAGGGTTCGAATACGGGTGGGTCTGGAAACACCATATATTTT,CASSQGSNTGGSGNTIYF,.,TRBJ1-3,once,TRBV3-1/TRBV3-2
TGCGCCAGCAGCCAAGACGAAGGTCTAGCTTACGAGCAGTACTTC,CASSQDEGLAYEQYF,.,TRBJ2-7,.,TRBV4-3
TGTGCCAGCAGGGGGCAGGTTCAGCCCCAGCATTTT,CASRGQVQPQHF,.,TRBJ1-5,.,TRBV12-3/TRBV12-4
TGTGCCATCTCAAGGACAGGGCTGGACACTGAAGCTTTCTTT,CAISRTGLDTEAFF,TRBD1,TRBJ1-1,.,TRBV10-3
TGTGCCTGGAAAGGGCGCACAGGGTGGACCGGGGAGCTGTTTTTT,CAWKGRTGWTGELFF,.,TRBJ2-2,.,TRBV30
TGCGCCAGCAGCTCAGCACAGGGGAGTGGAAACACCATATATTTT,CASSSAQGSGNTIYF,TRBD1,TRBJ1-3,.,TRBV5-1
TGTGCCACCAGCAGAGGGGGGACAGGGAGGATAGAGACCCAGTACTTC,CATSRGGTGRIETQYF,TRBD1,TRBJ2-5,.,TRBV15
TGTGCCAGCAGCCCCCCCGGGGGGCAAAAGACTGAAGCTTTCTTT,CASSPPGGQKTEAFF,.,TRBJ1-1,.,TRBV3-1/TRBV3-2
TGTGCCAGCAGCTGGGGACAGGGCGCCGAGCAGTACTTC,CASSWGQGAEQYF,TRBD1,TRBJ2-7,once,TRBV5-4
TGTGCCAGCAGTTTAAGGGACAGGGGGCCCTCGACCTACGAGCAGTACTTC,CASSLRDRGPSTYEQYF,TRBD1,TRBJ2-7,.,TRBV27
TGTGCCAGCTCACCACAGGGGGCGTTGGTTTCACCCCTCCACTTT,CASSPQGALVSPLHF,TRBD1,TRBJ1-6,.,TRBV18
TGCAGCGTTGAAGCTCAGGGAGGTCGCTATGGCTACACCTTC,CSVEAQGGRYGYTF,.,TRBJ1-2,.,TRBV29-1
TGCAGTGCTAGCTCTGGGCACGAGCAGTACTTC,CSASSGHEQYF,.,TRBJ2-7,few,TRBV20-1
TGTGCCAGCAGCCAAGAAGGAAGGGGGCCCCAGCATTTT,CASSQEGRGPQHF,.,TRBJ1-5,.,TRBV3-1/TRBV3-2
TGCGCCAGCAGCTCAGGACAGGGAAAGTGGAGCGGGGAGCTGTTTTTT,CASSSGQGKWSGELFF,TRBD1,TRBJ2-2,.,TRBV5-1
TGTGCCAGCAGCGCCCTCGGGACAGGGTCCTACGAGCAGTACTTC,CASSALGTGSYEQYF,TRBD1,TRBJ2-7,.,TRBV9
TGCAGCGTCGCCCGACAGGGGACCTGGTACTTC,CSVARQGTWYF,TRBD1,TRBJ2-7,.,TRBV29-1
TGTGCCAGCAGCGCCGAACAGGGGTACCAAGAGACCCAGTACTTC,CASSAEQGYQETQYF,TRBD1,TRBJ2-5,.,TRBV9
TGTGCCATGACTAGCGGGGTAAATGAGCAGTTCTTC,CAMTSGVNEQFF,TRBD2,TRBJ2-1,.,TRBV5-4
TGTGCCAGTAGTATACAGGGAACTAATGAAAAACTGTTTTTT,CASSIQGTNEKLFF,.,TRBJ1-4,once,TRBV19
TGTGCCAGCAGCCGTAGCTCAGGGGCGGGGGACTCACCCCTCCACTTT,CASSRSSGAGDSPLHF,.,TRBJ1-6,.,TRBV27
TGTGCCAGCAGCCAAGGCAGGCCCTCTGGAAACACCATATATTTT,CASSQGRPSGNTIYF,.,TRBJ1-3,.,TRBV3-1/TRBV3-2
TGTGCCAGCAGCTCGGGACTAGCGCTCAATGAGCAGTTCTTC,CASSSGLALNEQFF,TRBD2,TRBJ2-1,few,TRBV7-9
TGTGCCAGCAGCCCCAGTCAACAGGTTTGGAATTCACCCCTCCACTTT,CASSPSQQVWNSPLHF,.,TRBJ1-6,.,TRBV3-1/TRBV3-2
TGTGCCAGCAGTTACTCGACCTACAGTAACAATGAGCAGTTCTTC,CASSYSTYSNNEQFF,.,TRBJ2-1,.,TRBV6-6
TGTGCCAGCAGCGATAGAGGAGCTAACTATGGCTACACCTTC,CASSDRGANYGYTF,.,TRBJ1-2,.,TRBV2
TGCGCCAGCAGCTTGGAGTTAGCGCGGGAGCAGTACTTC,CASSLELAREQYF,.,TRBJ2-7,.,TRBV5-1
TGTGCCAGCAGCTTTCCCCCCGGGGCGGGGGGGCCGGCAGATACGCAGTATTTT,CASSFPPGAGGPADTQYF,TRBD2,TRBJ2-3,.,TRBV7-9
TGTGCCAGTAGCACCAGGACAGGGAACACTGAAGCTTTCTTT,CASSTRTGNTEAFF,TRBD1,TRBJ1-1,.,TRBV19
TGTGCCAGCAGACAGAGCCCTAATGAAAAACTGTTTTTT,CASRQSPNEKLFF,.,TRBJ1-4,.,TRBV12-3/TRBV12-4
TGTGCCAGCAGTGAATTGGACAGTAGCTCCTACGAGCAGTACTTC,CASSELDSSSYEQYF,.,TRBJ2-7,.,TRBV25-1
TGTGCCAGCAGAATAGACAGGAACACTGAAGCTTTCTTT,CASRIDRNTEAFF,.,TRBJ1-1,.,TRBV5-4
TGTGCCAGCAGTTTAGATGGGCCGACCTACGAGCAGTACTTC,CASSLDGPTYEQYF,.,TRBJ2-7,.,TRBV27
TGTGCCAGTAGTCGGAGTCAGAACTATGGCTACACCTTC,CASSRSQNYGYTF,.,TRBJ1-2,few,TRBV19
TGTGCCAGCTCACCGGGAGGAAACGGAGGCTCCTACGAGCAGTACTTC,CASSPGGNGGSYEQYF,.,TRBJ2-7,.,TRBV18
TGTGCCAGCTCACTCGGACAGGGCTTTGGTTACGAGCAGTACTTC,CASSLGQGFGYEQYF,TRBD1,TRBJ2-7,.,TRBV18
TGCGCCAGCAGCGGCGGGACGGCTGAAGCTTTCTTT,CASSGGTAEAFF,.,TRBJ1-1,.,TRBV5-1
TGTGCCAGCGTCCGGTCGGGGGGGAACACTGAAGCTTTCTTT,CASVRSGGNTEAFF,.,TRBJ1-1,.,TRBV3-1/TRBV3-2
TGCGCCAGCGGACAACAGGGGGCGTCGGACACTGAAGCTTTCTTT,CASGQQGASDTEAFF,TRBD1,TRBJ1-1,.,TRBV5-1
TGCGCCAGCAGCCCAAGCGGGGCCTACGAGCAGTACTTC,CASSPSGAYEQYF,TRBD2,TRBJ2-7,.,TRBV5-1
TGTGCCAGCAGTTCAGGGGGTGCCTCTGGGGCCAACGTCCTGACTTTC,CASSSGGASGANVLTF,TRBD1,TRBJ2-6,.,TRBV27
TGTGCCAGCAGCCGTCGGACTAGCGGGCCCCAAGAGACCCAGTACTTC,CASSRRTSGPQETQYF,TRBD2,TRBJ2-5,.,TRBV3-1/TRBV3-2
TGTGCCAGCAGTGAAGCCCCAACAGGGTCCCAGCCCCAGCATTTT,CASSEAPTGSQPQHF,.,TRBJ1-5,.,TRBV6-1